This entry lists 21 T cell receptor beta chains sequenced from one sample in a study of T-cell memory formation after mild COVID-19. TCRdb re-derived calls from the 5' RACE reads in MiXCR, one entry per CDR3 protein. This table has about 340,000 distinct CDR3 sequences, 10% to 15% appearing once. Sequenced: PBMCs or a T cell subset sorted from them (not recorded which). The receptors were sampled from a man aged 18-30 years who had mild COVID-19 (a few samples of this study predate the infection). Cell type and time point are not known.

This clonotype appeared many times. The rearrangement joins TRBV6-6 to TRBJ2-3; D call uncertain. Per the germline V gene, CDR1 is MNHNY and CDR2 is SVGAGI (reference sequence). Trimming pared 6 bases from V and 1 base from J, leaving 2 bases between. The CDR3 extends over 11 amino acids. The CDR3 DNA sequence: TGTGCCAGCAGGGGCACAGATACGCAGTATTTT. This gives the protein CASRGTDTQYF.

This clonotype was picked up a small number of times. This rearrangement joins TRBV29-1 to TRBJ2-7; 7 bases agree with TRBD1. The germline V gene has CDR1 SQVTM and CDR2 ANQGSEA. This CDR3 is built from 13 residues. V dropped 1 base and J dropped 7; count of bases not matched to a gene: 7. The CDR3: CSVEGGTAREQYF. The CDR3 region has the DNA TGCAGCGTTGAAGGGGGGACAGCGAGGGAGCAGTACTTC.

The J gene is TRBJ2-3, the V gene TRBV18, with TRBD2 matching 7 bases. V lost 0 bases, J lost 2 bases, and 11 bases stayed unmatched. The length of the CDR3 is 18 residues. The germline gives CDR1 KGHSH, CDR2 LQKENI. This CDR3 reads CASSPPRSRGSTTDTQYF. As DNA, the CDR3 is TGTGCCAGCTCACCACCGCGGTCGCGGGGGTCGACCACAGATACGCAGTATTTT.

In its sample, this clonotype was seen a few times. This sequence joins TRBV5-1 and TRBJ2-3; possibly TRBD2 for D (6 bases). In germline, CDR1 is SGHRS, CDR2 YFSETQ. CDR3 length: 15 residues. V shed 4 bases and J shed 4 bases, with 16 bases lying between them. The CDR3: CASSLASAGADTQYF. CDR3 sequence (DNA): TGCGCCAGCAGCCTAGCTAGCGCCGGGGCAGATACGCAGTATTTT.

This clonotype was recorded many times. CDR3 DNA sequence: TGTGCCACCAGCAGAGATCCTATAGGGCTGCAGACCCAGTACTTC. Translating it yields CATSRDPIGLQTQYF. The genes are TRBV15 and TRBJ2-5; D remains ambiguous. The V end lost 0 bases, the J end lost 6 bases, and 14 bases lay between the germline ends. Germline CDR1 LNHNV, CDR2 YYDKDF (reference sequence). The CDR3 sequence is 15 residues long.

The chain recombines TRBV7-8 with TRBJ1-1; D remains unclear. There are 16 residues in the CDR3. Germline values: CDR1 SGHVS, CDR2 FQNEAQ. The V end was cut by 5 bases, the J end by 1 base, with 17 bases between. The CDR3 here is CASSLADGLGNTEAFF. CDR3 DNA sequence: TGTGCCAGCAGCCTCGCCGACGGCCTCGGGAACACTGAAGCTTTCTTT.

This clonotype was seen repeatedly, ten times or more. The J gene is TRBJ1-1, the V gene TRBV7-2; no clear D gene. CDR1 is SGHTA and CDR2 is FQGNSA in the germline V gene. Trimming removed 5 bases from V and 7 bases from J, with 14 bases in between. The CDR3 has 13 amino acids. In DNA form, the CDR3 reads TGTGCCAGCAGCACCAGATCGGCGGGTGAAGCTTTCTTT. Its translation is CASSTRSAGEAFF.

There are a few counts of this clonotype. The chain is built from TRBV5-5 and TRBJ2-5, with D possibly called TRBD1 or TRBD2 (5 bases each). The CDR3 loop spans 14 amino acids. Trimming took 4 bases from V and 2 from J, leaving 12 bases between them. The germline CDR1 and CDR2 sequences are SGHKS and YYEKEE (reference sequence). DNA for the CDR3: TGTGCCAGCAGCCAGGGACCGATGCAAGAGACCCAGTACTTC. It is translated as CASSQGPMQETQYF.

This clonotype was counted a few times. The chain carries TRBV5-1 and TRBJ2-2; no firm D call. CDR1 is SGHRS and CDR2 is YFSETQ in the germline V gene. The germline V and J ends were trimmed by 0 bases and 6 bases, with 9 bases remaining between them. The CDR3 runs 14 residues. The CDR3 region is CASSLGFGAGELFF. CDR3 sequence (DNA): TGCGCCAGCAGCTTGGGTTTCGGAGCCGGGGAGCTGTTTTTT.

This clonotype was picked up a small number of times. The genes are TRBV7-9 and TRBJ1-1, with TRBD1 matching over 8 bases. This CDR3 is built from 13 residues. V was clipped by 5 bases and J by 3 bases; unmatched bases: 2. Germline V gives CDR1 SEHNR, CDR2 FQNEAQ (reference sequence). The CDR3: CASSETGDTEAFF. In nucleotides, the CDR3 is TGTGCCAGCAGCGAGACAGGGGACACTGAAGCTTTCTTT. Based on the CDR3 plus reference TRBV7-9 and TRBJ1-1, the full variable domain is DTGVSQNPRHKITKRGQNVTFRCDPISEHNRLYWYRQTLGQGPEFLTYFQNEAQLEKSRLLSDRFSAERPKGSFSTLEIQRTEQGDSAMYLCASSETGDTEAFFGQGTRLTVV.

The J gene is TRBJ2-1, the V gene TRBV6-2 or TRBV6-3; 10 nucleotides match TRBD1. The junction had 5 bases not matched to a gene; V was cut back by 6 bases and J by 9 bases. This CDR3 contains 13 residues. Germline-derived CDR1 and CDR2 are MNHEY and SVGEGT. The CDR3: CASSRDRGVEQFF. The CDR3 coding sequence is TGTGCCAGCAGCCGGGACAGGGGCGTTGAGCAGTTCTTC.

This clonotype appeared a few times. The chain couples TRBV9 to TRBJ1-2; TRBD1 aligns across 9 bases. The V and J ends lost 0 bases and 8 bases, in that order; junction bases with no gene match: 8. Per germline, CDR1 SGDLS and CDR2 YYNGEE. The CDR3 has 15 residues. The CDR3 DNA is TGTGCCAGCAGCGTAGAACAGGGGGCTTTAGGAGGCTACACCTTC. Amino acids: CASSVEQGALGGYTF.

The chain joins TRBV4-1 to TRBJ2-3; no clear D gene. The CDR3 has 16 residues. The V end lost 0 bases, the J end lost 1 base, and 11 bases lay between the germline ends. The germline CDR1 and CDR2 sequences are MGHRA and YSYEKL. The CDR3 DNA follows: TGCGCCAGCAGCCAAGATCCTGAAAAGGGCACAGATACGCAGTATTTT. Translating gives CASSQDPEKGTDTQYF.

Notes on this clonotype: An end of the junction does not agree with germline; a read error may underlie this. Here the CDR3 reads CDSSILAGGRSTQYF. For the CDR3, the DNA is TGTGACAGCAGTATTCTAGCGGGGGGGCGGAGTACGCAGTATTTT. The chain is built from TRBV7-2 and TRBJ2-3, with 12 positions matching TRBD2. Germline V lookup: CDR1 SGHTA, CDR2 FQGNSA. This CDR3 is 15 amino acids long.

This clonotype appeared a few times. V and J are TRBV7-2 and TRBJ2-1; D is unresolved. The CDR3 extends over 14 amino acids. Per the germline V gene, CDR1 is SGHTA and CDR2 is FQGNSA. V dropped 5 bases and J dropped 0 bases, with 8 bases sitting between them. CDR3 nucleotides: TGTGCCAGCAGCCCGCAGAGCTCCTACAATGAGCAGTTCTTC. The encoded protein is CASSPQSSYNEQFF.

This clonotype was observed many times. The genes are TRBV7-2 and TRBJ2-1, with 10 positions matching TRBD2. The CDR3 is 15 residues long. V was pared by 7 bases and J by 3 bases, with 6 bases of the junction left unmatched. CDR1 and CDR2 (germline): SGHTA, FQGNSA. In nucleotides, the CDR3 is TGTGCCAGCACCATCATAGCGGGGGGCTACAATGAGCAGTTCTTC. Translated: CASTIIAGGYNEQFF.

This clonotype occurred many times. The V gene is TRBV29-1, the J gene TRBJ2-4; no definite D call. Trimming took 7 bases from V and 2 from J, leaving 24 bases between them. Germline V gene lookup returns CDR1 SQVTM and CDR2 ANQGSEA. The CDR3 extends over 17 amino acids. The CDR3 sequence: CSGILPPGGISKNIQYF. Written as DNA, the CDR3 is TGCAGCGGCATTCTGCCTCCAGGTGGAATATCCAAAAACATTCAGTACTTC.

This clonotype was detected ten times or more. The chain couples TRBV12-3 or TRBV12-4 to TRBJ1-5; D possibly corresponds to TRBD1 (6 bases). Trimming stripped 5 bases from V and 5 bases from J, with 13 bases between. The CDR3 totals 14 residues. CDR3 sequence (DNA): TGTGCCAGCAGTCCCCAGGGGACGGATCAGCCCCAGCATTTT. It yields the protein CASSPQGTDQPQHF.

There are a few counts of this clonotype. The rearrangement uses TRBV11-2 and TRBJ1-1; D is uncertain. Trimming cost V 5 bases and J 0 bases, with 13 bases left between them. The CDR3 is 15 residues long. In germline, CDR1 is SGHAT, CDR2 FQNNGV. The CDR3 coding sequence is TGTGCCAGCAGCCTAGGACTGGGAATGAACACTGAAGCTTTCTTT. Protein sequence: CASSLGLGMNTEAFF.

This rearrangement joins TRBV5-4 to TRBJ2-1; perhaps TRBD2 as D (7 bases). Germline V gene lookup returns CDR1 SGHNT and CDR2 YYREEE (reference sequence). The CDR3 length is 17 residues. The V gene lost 2 bases and the J gene lost 4 bases, with 19 bases spanning the gap. In DNA, the CDR3 is TGTGCCAGCAGCTTCAGTGGATCGGGGGGCCTATACAATGAGCAGTTCTTC. This translates into CASSFSGSGGLYNEQFF.

The chain recombines TRBV20-1 with TRBJ2-7; 9 positions agree with TRBD1. Germline V gene data show CDR1 as DFQATT and CDR2 as SNEGSKA (reference sequence). This CDR3 region has 16 residues. Trimming removed 1 base from V and 5 bases from J; junction bases left unmatched: 12. The CDR3 DNA follows: TGCAGTGCTAGAGCAACGCCGGGACAGGGAATCCACGAGCAGTACTTC. Amino acids: CSARATPGQGIHEQYF.